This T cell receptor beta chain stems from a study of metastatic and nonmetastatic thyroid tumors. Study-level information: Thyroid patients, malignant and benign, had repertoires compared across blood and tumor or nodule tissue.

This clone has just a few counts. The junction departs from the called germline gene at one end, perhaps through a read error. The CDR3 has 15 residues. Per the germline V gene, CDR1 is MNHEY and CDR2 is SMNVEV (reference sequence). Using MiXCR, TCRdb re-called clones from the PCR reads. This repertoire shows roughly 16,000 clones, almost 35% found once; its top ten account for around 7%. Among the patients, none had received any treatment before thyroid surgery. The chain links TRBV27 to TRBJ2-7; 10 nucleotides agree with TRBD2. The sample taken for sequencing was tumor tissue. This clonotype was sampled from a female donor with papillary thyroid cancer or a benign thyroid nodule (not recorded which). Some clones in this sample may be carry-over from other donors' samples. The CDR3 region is CASSLSRLAGYEQYF. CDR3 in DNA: TGTGCCAGCAGTCTATCCCGACTAGCGGGCTACGAGCAGTACTTC.